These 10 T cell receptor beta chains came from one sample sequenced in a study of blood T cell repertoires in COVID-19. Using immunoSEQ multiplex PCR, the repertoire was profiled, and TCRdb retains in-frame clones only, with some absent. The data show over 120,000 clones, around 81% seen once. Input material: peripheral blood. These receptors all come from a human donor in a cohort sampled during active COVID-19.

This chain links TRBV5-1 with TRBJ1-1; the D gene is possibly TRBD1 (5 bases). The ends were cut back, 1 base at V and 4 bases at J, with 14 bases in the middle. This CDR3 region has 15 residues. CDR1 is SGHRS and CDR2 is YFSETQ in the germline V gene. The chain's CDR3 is CASSLRQGVGTEAFF. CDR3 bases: TGCGCCAGCAGCTTGAGGCAGGGTGTTGGCACTGAAGCTTTCTTT.

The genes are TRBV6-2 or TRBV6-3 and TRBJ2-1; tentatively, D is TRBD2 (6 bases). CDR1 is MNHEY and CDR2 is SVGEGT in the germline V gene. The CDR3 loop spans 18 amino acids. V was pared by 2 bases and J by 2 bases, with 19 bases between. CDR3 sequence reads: CASSYHVSAGSAYNEQFF. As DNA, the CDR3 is TGTGCCAGCAGTTACCATGTTAGTGCGGGATCTGCCTACAATGAGCAGTTCTTC.

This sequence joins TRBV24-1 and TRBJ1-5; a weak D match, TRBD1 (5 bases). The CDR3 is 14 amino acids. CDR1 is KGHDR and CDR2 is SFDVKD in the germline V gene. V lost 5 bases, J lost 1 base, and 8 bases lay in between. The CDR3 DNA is TGTGCCACCAGTGTGACAGAGAGCAATCAGCCCCAGCATTTT. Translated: CATSVTESNQPQHF.

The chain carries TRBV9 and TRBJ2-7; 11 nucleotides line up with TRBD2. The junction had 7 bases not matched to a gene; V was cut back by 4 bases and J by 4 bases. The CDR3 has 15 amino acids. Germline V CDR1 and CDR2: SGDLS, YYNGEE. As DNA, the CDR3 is TGTGCCAGCAGCATAGCGGGAGGGCCTCTATACGAGCAGTACTTC. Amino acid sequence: CASSIAGGPLYEQYF. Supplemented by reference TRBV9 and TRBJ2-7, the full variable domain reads DSGVTQTPKHLITATGQRVTLRCSPRSGDLSVYWYQQSLDQGLQFLIQYYNGEERAKGNILERFSAQQFPDLHSELNLSSLELGDSALYFCASSIAGGPLYEQYFGPGTRLTVT.

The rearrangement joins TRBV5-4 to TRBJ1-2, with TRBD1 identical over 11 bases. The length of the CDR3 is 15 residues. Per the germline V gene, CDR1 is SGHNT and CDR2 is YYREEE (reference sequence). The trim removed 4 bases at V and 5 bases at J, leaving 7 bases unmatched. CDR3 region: CASSGDRGEMYGYTF. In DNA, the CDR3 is TGTGCCAGCAGCGGGGACAGGGGGGAAATGTATGGCTACACCTTC.

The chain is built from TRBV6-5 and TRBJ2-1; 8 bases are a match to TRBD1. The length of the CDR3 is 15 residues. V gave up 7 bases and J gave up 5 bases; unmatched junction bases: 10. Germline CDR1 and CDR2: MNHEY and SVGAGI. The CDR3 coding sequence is TGTGCCAGCACCGGGGGACAGGCCCATAACAATGAGCAGTTCTTC. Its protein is CASTGGQAHNNEQFF.

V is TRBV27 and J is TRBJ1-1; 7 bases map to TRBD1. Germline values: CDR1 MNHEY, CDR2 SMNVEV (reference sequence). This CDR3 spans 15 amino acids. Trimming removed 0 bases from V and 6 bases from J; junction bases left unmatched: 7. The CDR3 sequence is CASSLSTGLLAEAFF. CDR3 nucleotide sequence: TGTGCCAGCAGTTTATCGACAGGGCTGTTGGCTGAAGCTTTCTTT.

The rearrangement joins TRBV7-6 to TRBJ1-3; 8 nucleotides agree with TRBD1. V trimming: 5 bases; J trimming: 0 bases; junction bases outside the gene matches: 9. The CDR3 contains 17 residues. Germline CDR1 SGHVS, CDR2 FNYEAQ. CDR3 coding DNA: TGTGCCAGCAGCCGAACCGGGACAGGCCTCTCTGGAAACACCATATATTTT. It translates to CASSRTGTGLSGNTIYF.

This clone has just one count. CDR3 protein: CSVQGHRGSYEQYF. In nucleotides, the CDR3 is TGCAGCGTTCAGGGACATCGGGGCTCCTACGAGCAGTACTTC. The J gene is TRBJ2-7, the V gene TRBV29-1, with D perhaps TRBD1 (6 bases). V lost 5 bases and J 0 bases, leaving 14 bases between the germline ends. The CDR3 loop spans 14 amino acids. Germline assignment: CDR1 SQVTM and CDR2 ANQGSEA.

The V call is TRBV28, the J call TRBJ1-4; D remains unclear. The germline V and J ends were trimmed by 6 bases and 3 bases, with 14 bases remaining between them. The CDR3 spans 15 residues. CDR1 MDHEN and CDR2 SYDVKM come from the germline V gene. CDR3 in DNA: TGTGCCAGCAGGGAGGACGATCGAGCTAATGAAAAACTGTTTTTT. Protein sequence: CASREDDRANEKLFF.